This T cell receptor (beta chain) was captured in a study of blood T cell repertoires in COVID-19. Study overall: Some COVID-19 samples were acute and others convalescent; all came from the United States, Italy and Spain. The cDNA or gDNA used as material had been derived from T cells, B-cell-depleted T cells, or PBMCs.

There are 17 residues in the CDR3. The germline V gene encodes CDR1 SEHNR and CDR2 FQNEAQ (reference sequence). Deletions cut 4 bases from V and 3 bases from J, with 21 bases between. Original data processing: Estimated nucleated cell counts came from reference gene primer amplification. Produced via immunoSEQ multiplex PCR; TCRdb's table is partial and in-frame only. That table gives V, J and clone size, and the DNA gave D and trimming. The table has about 220,000 clones, more than 75% seen once. This TCR was recovered from a man aged 40-49 years with active or convalescent COVID-19. The chain carries TRBV7-9 and TRBJ1-2; D ambiguous. Sequencing was carried out using peripheral blood. CDR3 coding DNA: TGTGCCAGCAGCTCACGAGGGAGAGACTTCGAGGACTATGGCTACACCTTC. Translation: CASSSRGRDFEDYGYTF.